This TCR beta chain came from a study of PD-L1 blockade in urothelial cancer. Whole-study context: Intravenous atezolizumab, 1,200 mg every 3 weeks, was begun by patients around 2014.

TCRdb keeps only in-frame clones here, not all; method: immunoSEQ multiplex PCR. The sample includes 70,000 to 100,000 clones, 84% of them seen just once. The germline V gene encodes CDR1 PRHDT and CDR2 FYEKMQ (reference sequence). The CDR3 consists of 14 residues. V trimming: 5 bases; J trimming: 5 bases; junction bases outside the gene matches: 7. Time point given: pretreatment peripheral blood. This sample comprised PBMCs, obtained around atezolizumab (anti-PD-L1) treatment. This receptor was identified in a man aged 60 to 75 with urothelial cancer. The genes are TRBV13 and TRBJ2-5; 8 positions match TRBD1. The DNA of the CDR3 is TGTGCCAGCAGCCCCCAGGGGGCATGGGAGACCCAGTACTTC. This translates into CASSPQGAWETQYF.